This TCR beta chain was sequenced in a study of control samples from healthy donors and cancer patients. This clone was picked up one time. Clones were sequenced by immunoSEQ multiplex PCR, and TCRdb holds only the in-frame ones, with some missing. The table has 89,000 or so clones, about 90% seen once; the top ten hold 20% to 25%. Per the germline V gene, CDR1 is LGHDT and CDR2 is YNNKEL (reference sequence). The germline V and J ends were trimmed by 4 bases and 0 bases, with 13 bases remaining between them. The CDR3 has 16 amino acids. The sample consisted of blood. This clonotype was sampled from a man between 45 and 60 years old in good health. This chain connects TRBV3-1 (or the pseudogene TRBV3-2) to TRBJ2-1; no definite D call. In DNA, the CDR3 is TGTGCCAGCAGCCCCCGCTCTACTGACTCCTACAATGAGCAGTTCTTC. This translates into CASSPRSTDSYNEQFF.